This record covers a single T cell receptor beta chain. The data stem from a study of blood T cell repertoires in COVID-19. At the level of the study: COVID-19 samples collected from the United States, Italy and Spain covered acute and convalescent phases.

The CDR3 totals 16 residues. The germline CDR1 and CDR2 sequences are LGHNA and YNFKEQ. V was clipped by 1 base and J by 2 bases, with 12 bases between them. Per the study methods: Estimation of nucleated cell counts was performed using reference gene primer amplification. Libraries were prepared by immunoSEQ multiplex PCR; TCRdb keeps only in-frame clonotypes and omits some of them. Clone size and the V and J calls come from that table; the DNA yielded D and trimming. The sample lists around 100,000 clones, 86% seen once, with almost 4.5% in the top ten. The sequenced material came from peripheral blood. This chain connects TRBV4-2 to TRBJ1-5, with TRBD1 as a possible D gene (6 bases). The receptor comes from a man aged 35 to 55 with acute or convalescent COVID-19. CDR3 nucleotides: TGTGCCAGCAGCCAAGGTACCGGGACACGCAATCAGCCCCAGCATTTT. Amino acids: CASSQGTGTRNQPQHF.